This TCR beta chain is drawn from a study of T cell responses to AZD1222 COVID-19 vaccine. Overall study: Pooling of second doses given at about 4 or about 12 weeks was done.

The V end lost 3 bases, the J end lost 3 bases, and 9 bases lay between the germline ends. This CDR3 has 13 amino acids. Germline V gene sequence: CDR1 SGDLS, CDR2 YYNGEE. Profiled with immunoSEQ multiplex PCR; TCRdb holds only in-frame clones, not every one. The repertoire holds about 120,000 clones, with around 91% as singletons. The input for sequencing was peripheral blood, taken on day 0 of AZD1222 vaccination. The chain recombines TRBV9 with TRBJ1-1; D gene uncertain. The TCR was taken from an adult in good health. The CDR3 nucleotides read TGTGCCAGCAGCGGAGACTGGTACACTGAAGCTTTCTTT. It is translated as CASSGDWYTEAFF. Drawing the rest from reference TRBV9 and TRBJ1-1, the complete variable domain is DSGVTQTPKHLITATGQRVTLRCSPRSGDLSVYWYQQSLDQGLQFLIQYYNGEERAKGNILERFSAQQFPDLHSELNLSSLELGDSALYFCASSGDWYTEAFFGQGTRLTVV.